The 18 T cell receptor beta chains listed next were all sequenced from one sample in a study of shared clonotypes between healthy human individuals. Measured with immunoSEQ multiplex PCR; TCRdb has only the in-frame clones, and not every one. This sample carries about 660,000 clones, approximately 79% of them seen once, and the ten largest clones take over 1.5%. Source material: memory CD4+ T cells sorted from blood. This sample's subset: CD45RA-negative fraction. These receptors came from a woman in her twenties or thirties in good health.

This clone was seen just once. The gene calls are TRBV4-1 and TRBJ1-5; 9 nucleotides line up with TRBD1. V lost 4 bases to trimming and J lost 4 bases; unmatched junction nucleotides: 14. In germline, CDR1 is MGHRA, CDR2 YSYEKL. The CDR3 is 18 residues long. CDR3 in DNA: TGCGCCAGCAGCCGGACACCACAACAGGGGGCAGGGAATCAGCCCCAGCATTTT. Translation: CASSRTPQQGAGNQPQHF.

This clone came up a few times. The V call is TRBV27, the J call TRBJ2-1; 10 bases align to TRBD1. The CDR3 consists of 14 residues. V shed 2 bases, J shed 9 bases, and the junction held 4 bases outside the gene matches. Germline V gene data show CDR1 as MNHEY and CDR2 as SMNVEV (reference sequence). CDR3 DNA: TGTGCCAGCAGTTTAGGGACAGGGGAGGGTGAGCAGTTCTTC. Translated, it gives CASSLGTGEGEQFF.

The chain recombines TRBV19 with TRBJ2-1; D call uncertain. The germline CDR1 and CDR2 sequences are LNHDA and SQIVND (reference sequence). V lost 3 bases, J lost 0 bases, and 6 bases lay in between. This CDR3 comprises 14 residues. The CDR3 protein is CASSILSSYNEQFF. The DNA for the CDR3 is TGTGCCAGTAGTATCTTGAGCTCCTACAATGAGCAGTTCTTC.

The chain links TRBV5-1 to TRBJ1-5; D unclear. V lost 0 bases and J lost 9, with 13 bases in between. Per the germline V gene, CDR1 is SGHRS and CDR2 is YFSETQ. This CDR3 has 14 amino acids. The CDR3 is CASSLVAGDRPQHF. CDR3 DNA sequence: TGCGCCAGCAGCTTGGTTGCCGGAGACCGGCCCCAGCATTTT.

CDR3 nucleotides: TGCAGCGTTGACGGGACAGGGGATGCAGATACGCAGTATTTT. This sequence encodes CSVDGTGDADTQYF. The V gene is TRBV29-1, the J gene TRBJ2-3; 10 nucleotides match TRBD1. Unmatched junction bases numbered 4, after V lost 3 bases and J lost 4 bases. The length of the CDR3 is 14 residues. CDR1 SQVTM and CDR2 ANQGSEA come from the germline V gene.

V usage is TRBV29-1 and J usage is TRBJ1-2; no clear D. CDR1 SQVTM and CDR2 ANQGSEA come from the germline V gene. Trimming took off 6 bases at V and 4 bases at J, with 12 bases between the two ends. This CDR3 has 12 residues. The CDR3: CSVQDGSYGYTF. In nucleotides, the CDR3 is TGCAGCGTCCAGGACGGGTCCTATGGCTACACCTTC.

V and J are TRBV2 and TRBJ1-5; 12 nucleotides line up with TRBD1. Germline-derived CDR1 and CDR2 are SNHLY and FYNNEI. V shed 7 bases, J shed 6 bases, and the junction held 4 bases outside the gene matches. This CDR3 comprises 14 residues. CDR3 protein: CASNRDRGLQPQHF. The CDR3 nucleotides are TGTGCCAGCAACCGGGACAGGGGGCTTCAGCCCCAGCATTTT.

This sequence joins TRBV6-6 and TRBJ1-5; tentative D call: TRBD1 (5 bases). Trimming took off 6 bases at V and 7 bases at J, with 16 bases between the two ends. CDR1 is MNHNY, CDR2 SVGAGI, per germline (reference sequence). The CDR3 runs to 14 residues. The CDR3 loop reads CASRSMQGGQPQHF. CDR3 nucleotide sequence: TGTGCCAGCAGGTCGATGCAGGGTGGGCAGCCCCAGCATTTT.

The J gene is TRBJ2-3, the V gene TRBV7-9, with 9 nucleotides matching TRBD1. This CDR3 region has 15 residues. J was trimmed by 0 bases and V by 7 bases; bases with no gene match: 5. Germline lookup yields CDR1 SEHNR and CDR2 FQNEAQ (reference sequence). CDR3 bases: TGTGCCAGCACCGTAGGACAGGGGAGCACAGATACGCAGTATTTT. Its protein is CASTVGQGSTDTQYF.

The rearrangement joins TRBV28 to TRBJ2-5, with a weak D call TRBD1 (5 bases). Trimming cost V 1 base and J 7 bases, with 13 bases left between them. The CDR3 is 14 residues long. From germline, CDR1 is MDHEN and CDR2 SYDVKM. The CDR3 sequence is CASSLSQGVRTQYF. CDR3 DNA: TGTGCCAGCAGTTTATCCCAGGGTGTTAGGACCCAGTACTTC.

The chain joins TRBV5-1 to TRBJ2-5; 7 bases are a match to TRBD2. With V trimmed by 2 bases and J by 1 base, 8 bases remained unmatched. The germline gives CDR1 SGHRS, CDR2 YFSETQ. The CDR3 runs 16 residues. The DNA of the CDR3 is TGCGCCAGCAGCTTTAATCTGGCTAGCGGCCAAGAGACCCAGTACTTC. Amino acid sequence: CASSFNLASGQETQYF.

For this clone: Additional DNA sequences in this sample encode the identical CDR3. The J gene is TRBJ2-1, the V gene TRBV19; TRBD1 aligns across 8 bases. There are 15 residues in the CDR3. Germline values: CDR1 LNHDA, CDR2 SQIVND (reference sequence). With V trimmed by 6 bases and J by 2 bases, 6 bases remained unmatched. The CDR3 nucleotides are TGTGCCAGTAGCCTTGGACAGGGAACCTACAATGAGCAGTTCTTC. It codes for CASSLGQGTYNEQFF.

The chain joins TRBV15 to TRBJ1-2, with a possible D match to TRBD1 (6 bases). Germline V gives CDR1 LNHNV, CDR2 YYDKDF (reference sequence). The CDR3 is made up of 16 amino acids. V was trimmed by 0 bases and J by 2 bases, leaving 13 bases between them. This CDR3 is CATSRDYGTLNYGYTF. The DNA for the CDR3 is TGTGCCACCAGCAGAGATTACGGGACATTGAACTATGGCTACACCTTC.

The rearrangement links TRBV15 to TRBJ1-4, with D tentatively TRBD1 (5 bases). Trimming left V 0 bases short and J 8 bases short, with 19 bases between. Germline V gives CDR1 LNHNV, CDR2 YYDKDF (reference sequence). This CDR3 comprises 17 residues. The DNA of the CDR3 is TGTGCCACCAGCAGAGATCCCACCCGGGGGGGAGGAGAAAAACTGTTTTTT. Translation: CATSRDPTRGGGEKLFF.

The V gene is TRBV5-6, the J gene TRBJ2-5; possibly TRBD2 for D (6 bases). Germline V lookup: CDR1 SGHDT, CDR2 YYEEEE. The CDR3 spans 17 residues. Trimming removed 1 base from V and 4 bases from J, with 20 bases in between. DNA for the CDR3: TGTGCCAGCAGCTTGATCGCGCGGGGTAACGTTGGAGAGACCCAGTACTTC. Its protein is CASSLIARGNVGETQYF.

The chain joins TRBV7-9 to TRBJ1-1, with D perhaps matching TRBD1 (5 bases). The V end lost 5 bases, the J end lost 1 base, and 11 bases lay between the germline ends. The CDR3 runs to 14 residues. Germline loops: CDR1 SEHNR, CDR2 FQNEAQ (reference sequence). The CDR3, as DNA: TGTGCCAGCAGCCCCAGGGCCCGGAACACTGAAGCTTTCTTT. Protein product: CASSPRARNTEAFF.

The chain links TRBV11-3 to TRBJ2-1, with D unclear. The germline gives CDR1 SGHNT, CDR2 YENEEA. The germline V and J ends were trimmed by 0 bases and 4 bases, with 7 bases remaining between them. This CDR3 is 14 amino acids long. The chain's CDR3 is CASSLDPMYNEQFF. As DNA, the CDR3 is TGTGCCAGCAGCTTAGACCCTATGTACAATGAGCAGTTCTTC.

This sequence joins TRBV20-1 and TRBJ1-2, with D perhaps TRBD1 (5 bases). This CDR3 is built from 11 residues. Germline lookup yields CDR1 DFQATT and CDR2 SNEGSKA (reference sequence). Between the trimmed V and J ends, which lost 5 bases and 8 bases, there was a span of 12 bases. The CDR3 nucleotides are TGCAGTGCTGGATGGGGGTACGGCTACACCTTC. Amino acid sequence: CSAGWGYGYTF.